This record covers a single TCR beta chain. Trimming took 3 bases from V and 1 from J, leaving 7 bases between them. Germline CDR1 reads LGHDT; CDR2 reads YNNKEL (reference sequence). The length of the CDR3 is 15 residues. The sample originates from a study of control samples from healthy donors and cancer patients. This table comes from immunoSEQ multiplex PCR, and its TCRdb copy is limited to in-frame clones, with some not included. The sample shows about 160,000 clones, 90% to 95% of them seen only once. The sequence was collected from a man between 60 and 75 years old with colorectal cancer. Sequenced sample: PBMCs. This sequence joins TRBV3-1 (or the pseudogene TRBV3-2) and TRBJ1-6; the D is unclear. The CDR3 region is CASSQRASYNSPLHF. The CDR3 DNA sequence: TGTGCCAGCAGCCAGCGGGCTTCCTATAATTCACCCCTCCACTTT.